The clone carrying this T cell receptor beta chain was seen once. The junction and the germline gene differ at one end; a read error may be behind it. These data come from a study of cytomegalovirus exposure and HLA in healthy donors. This CDR3 is 17 amino acids long. Germline CDR1 is SNHLY and CDR2 is FYNNEI. 60 Vbeta and 13 Jbeta primers were used in PCR. Using immunoSEQ multiplex PCR, the repertoire was profiled, and TCRdb retains in-frame clones only, with some absent. The table lists roughly 150,000 clones, 76% of them singletons, with over 3% in the top ten. The sequenced sample consisted of PBMCs. This receptor was taken from a man aged 40-50 years in good health and CMV-seronegative. The chain combines TRBV2 with TRBJ1-5, with TRBD1 identical over 7 bases. The CDR3 DNA follows: TGTGCCAGCACTGAACGAGTCTTAGGGACAGTGGATCAGCCCCAGCATTTT. Its translation: CASTERVLGTVDQPQHF.